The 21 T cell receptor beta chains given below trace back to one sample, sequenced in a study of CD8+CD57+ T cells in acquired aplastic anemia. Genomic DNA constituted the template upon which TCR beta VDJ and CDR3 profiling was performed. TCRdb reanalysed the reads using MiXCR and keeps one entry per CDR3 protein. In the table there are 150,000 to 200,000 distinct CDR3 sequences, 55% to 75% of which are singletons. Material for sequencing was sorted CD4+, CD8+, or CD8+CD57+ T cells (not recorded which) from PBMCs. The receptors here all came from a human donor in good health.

CDR3 DNA: TGTGCCAGCTCTCCACAGGGAAGCTTTCAGCCCCAGCATTTT. This sequence encodes CASSPQGSFQPQHF. The V gene is TRBV2, the J gene TRBJ1-5, with D possibly being TRBD1 (6 bases). Trimming cost V 8 bases and J 6 bases, with 17 bases left between them. The CDR3 spans 14 residues. CDR1 and CDR2 from the germline V gene are SNHLY and FYNNEI.

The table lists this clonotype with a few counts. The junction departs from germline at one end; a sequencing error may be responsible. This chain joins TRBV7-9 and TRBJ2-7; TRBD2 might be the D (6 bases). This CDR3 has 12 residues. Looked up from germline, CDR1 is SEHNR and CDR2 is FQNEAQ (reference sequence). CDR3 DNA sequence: TGTGTCAGCGGGCCGGGGATGGGGGAGCAGTACTTC. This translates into CVSGPGMGEQYF.

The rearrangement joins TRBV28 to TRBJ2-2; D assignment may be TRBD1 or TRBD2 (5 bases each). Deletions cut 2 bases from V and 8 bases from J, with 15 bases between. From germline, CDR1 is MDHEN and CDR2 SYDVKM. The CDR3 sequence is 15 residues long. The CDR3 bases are TGTGCCAGCAGTTTACCCTCGGGACGAACGGGGGAGCTGTTTTTT. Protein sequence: CASSLPSGRTGELFF.

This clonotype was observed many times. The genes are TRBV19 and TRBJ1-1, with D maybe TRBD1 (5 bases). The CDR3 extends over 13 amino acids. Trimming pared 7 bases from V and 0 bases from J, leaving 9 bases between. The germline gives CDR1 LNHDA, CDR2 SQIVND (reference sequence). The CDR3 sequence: CASNEGLNTEAFF. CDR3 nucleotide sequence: TGTGCCAGTAACGAGGGGTTGAACACTGAAGCTTTCTTT.

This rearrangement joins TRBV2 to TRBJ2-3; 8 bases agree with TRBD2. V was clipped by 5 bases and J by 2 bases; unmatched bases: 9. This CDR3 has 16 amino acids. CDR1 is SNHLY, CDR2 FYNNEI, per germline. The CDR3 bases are TGTGCCAGCAGTAGGGCTAGCGGGCGGTACACAGATACGCAGTATTTT. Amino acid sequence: CASSRASGRYTDTQYF.

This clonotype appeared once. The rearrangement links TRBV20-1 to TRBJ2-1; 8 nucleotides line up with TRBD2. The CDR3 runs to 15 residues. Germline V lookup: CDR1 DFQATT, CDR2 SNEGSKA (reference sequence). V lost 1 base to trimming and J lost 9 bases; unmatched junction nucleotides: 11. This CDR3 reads CSARGPGGPGSEQFF. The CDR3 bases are TGCAGTGCTAGAGGACCGGGAGGGCCGGGTAGTGAGCAGTTCTTC.

This CDR3 reads CASSEYSGYTF. For the CDR3, the DNA is TGTGCCAGCAGTGAATATAGCGGCTACACCTTC. The rearrangement joins TRBV2 to TRBJ1-2; no clear D gene. The germline CDR1 and CDR2 sequences are SNHLY and FYNNEI. The CDR3 has 11 amino acids. V was shortened by 2 bases and J by 8 bases, with 6 bases between the two germline ends.

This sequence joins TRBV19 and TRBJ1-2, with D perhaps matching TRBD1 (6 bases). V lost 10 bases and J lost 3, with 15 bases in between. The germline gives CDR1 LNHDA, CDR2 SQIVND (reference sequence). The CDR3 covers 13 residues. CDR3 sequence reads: CATRHREHYGYTF. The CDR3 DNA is TGTGCCACCCGGCACAGGGAACACTATGGCTACACCTTC. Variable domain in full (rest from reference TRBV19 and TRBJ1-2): DGGITQSPKYLFRKEGQNVTLSCEQNLNHDAMYWYRQDPGQGLRLIYYSQIVNDFQKGDIAEGYSVSREKKESFPLTVTSAQKNPTAFYLCATRHREHYGYTFGSGTRLTVV.

The CDR3 spells CASSSPRTSGGKYEQYF. The CDR3 DNA reads TGTGCCAGCAGTTCTCCCAGGACTAGCGGGGGGAAGTACGAGCAGTACTTC. The chain uses TRBV7-2 and TRBJ2-7, with TRBD2 matching 14 bases. V lost 6 bases, J lost 4 bases, and 11 bases stayed unmatched. In germline, CDR1 is SGHTA, CDR2 FQGNSA. This CDR3 region has 17 residues.

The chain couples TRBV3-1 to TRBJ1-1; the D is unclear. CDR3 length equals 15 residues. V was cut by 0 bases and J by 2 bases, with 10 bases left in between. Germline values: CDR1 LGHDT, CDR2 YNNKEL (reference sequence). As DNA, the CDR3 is TGTGCCAGCAGCCAAGATTTGAAGGGAAACACTGAAGCTTTCTTT. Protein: CASSQDLKGNTEAFF.

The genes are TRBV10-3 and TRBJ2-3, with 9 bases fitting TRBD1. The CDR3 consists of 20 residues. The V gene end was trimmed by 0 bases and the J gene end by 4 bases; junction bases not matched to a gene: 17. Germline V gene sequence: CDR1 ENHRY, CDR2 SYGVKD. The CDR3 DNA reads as TGTGCCATCAGTGAGTCTCTCGGGACAGGGACAGGACTGCACGCAGATACGCAGTATTTT. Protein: CAISESLGTGTGLHADTQYF.

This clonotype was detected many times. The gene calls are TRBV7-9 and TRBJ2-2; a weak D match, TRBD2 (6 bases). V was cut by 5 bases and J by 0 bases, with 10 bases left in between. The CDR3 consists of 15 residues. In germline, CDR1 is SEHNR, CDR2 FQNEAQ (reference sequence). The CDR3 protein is CASSGAGPNTGELFF. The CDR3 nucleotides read TGTGCCAGCAGCGGCGCGGGACCGAACACCGGGGAGCTGTTTTTT.

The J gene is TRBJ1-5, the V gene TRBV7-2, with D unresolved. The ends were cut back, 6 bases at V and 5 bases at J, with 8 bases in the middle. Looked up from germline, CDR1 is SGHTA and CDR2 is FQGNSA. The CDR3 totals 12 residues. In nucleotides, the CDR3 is TGTGCCAGCAGTTACGGTTATCAGCCCCAGCATTTT. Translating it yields CASSYGYQPQHF.

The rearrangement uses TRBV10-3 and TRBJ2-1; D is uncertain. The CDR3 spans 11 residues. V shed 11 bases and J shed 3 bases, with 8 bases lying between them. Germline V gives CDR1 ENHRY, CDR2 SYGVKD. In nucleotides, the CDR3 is TGTGCCGTGGGCAACTACAATGAGCAGTTCTTC. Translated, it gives CAVGNYNEQFF.

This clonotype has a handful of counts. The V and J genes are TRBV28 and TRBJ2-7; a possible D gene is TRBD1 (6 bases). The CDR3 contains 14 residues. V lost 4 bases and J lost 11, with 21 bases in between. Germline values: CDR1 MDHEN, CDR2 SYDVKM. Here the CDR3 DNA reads TGTGCCAGCAGTTCACGGCCCGGGACATCGTTAGAGTACTTC. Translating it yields CASSSRPGTSLEYF.

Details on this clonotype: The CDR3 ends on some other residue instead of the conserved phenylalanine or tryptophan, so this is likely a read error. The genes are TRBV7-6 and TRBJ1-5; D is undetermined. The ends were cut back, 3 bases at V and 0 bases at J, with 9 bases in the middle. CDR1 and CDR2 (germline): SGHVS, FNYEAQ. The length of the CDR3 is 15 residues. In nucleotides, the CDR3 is TGTGCCAGCAGCTTCGCCGGTCATAGCAATCAGCCCCAGCATCTT. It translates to CASSFAGHSNQPQHL.

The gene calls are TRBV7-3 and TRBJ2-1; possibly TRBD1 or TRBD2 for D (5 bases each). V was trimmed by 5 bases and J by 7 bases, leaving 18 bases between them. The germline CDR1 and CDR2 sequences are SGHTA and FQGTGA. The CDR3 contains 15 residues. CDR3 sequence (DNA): TGTGCCAGCAGCCTATCCCCGGGGCTGGAAAATGAGCAGTTCTTC. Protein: CASSLSPGLENEQFF.

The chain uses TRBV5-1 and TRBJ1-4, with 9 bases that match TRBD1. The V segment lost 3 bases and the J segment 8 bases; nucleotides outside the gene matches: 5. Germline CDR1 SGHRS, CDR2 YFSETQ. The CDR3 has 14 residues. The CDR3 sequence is CASSSNRGQEKLFF. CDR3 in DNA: TGCGCCAGCAGCTCGAACAGGGGGCAGGAAAAACTGTTTTTT.

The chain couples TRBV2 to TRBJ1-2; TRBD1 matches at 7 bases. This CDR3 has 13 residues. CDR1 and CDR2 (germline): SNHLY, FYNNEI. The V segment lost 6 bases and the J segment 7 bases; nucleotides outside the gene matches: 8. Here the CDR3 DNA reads TGTGCCAGCAGGGTCAGGGGGGAGGGTGGCTACACCTTC. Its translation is CASRVRGEGGYTF.

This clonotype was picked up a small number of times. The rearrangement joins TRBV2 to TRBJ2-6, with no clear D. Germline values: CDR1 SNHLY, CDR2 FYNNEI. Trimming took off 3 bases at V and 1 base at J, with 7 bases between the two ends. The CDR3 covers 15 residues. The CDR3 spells CASSDWGSGANVLTF. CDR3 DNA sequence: TGTGCCAGCAGTGATTGGGGTTCTGGGGCCAACGTCCTGACTTTC. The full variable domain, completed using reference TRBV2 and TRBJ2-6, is EPEVTQTPSHQVTQMGQEVILRCVPISNHLYFYWYRQILGQKVEFLVSFYNNEISEKSEIFDDQFSVERPDGSNFTLKIRSTKLEDSAMYFCASSDWGSGANVLTFGAGSRLTVL.

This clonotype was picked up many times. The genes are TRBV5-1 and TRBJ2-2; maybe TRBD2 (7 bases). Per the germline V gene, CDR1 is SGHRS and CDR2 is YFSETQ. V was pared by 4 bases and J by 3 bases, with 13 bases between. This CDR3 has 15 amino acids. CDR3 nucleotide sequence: TGCGCCAGCAGCCCAGGGGCGGGGGACACCGGGGAGCTGTTTTTT. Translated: CASSPGAGDTGELFF. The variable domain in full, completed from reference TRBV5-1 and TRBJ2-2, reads KAGVTQTPRYLIKTRGQQVTLSCSPISGHRSVSWYQQTPGQGLQFLFEYFSETQRNKGNFPGRFSGRQFSNSRSEMNVSTLELGDSALYLCASSPGAGDTGELFFGEGSRLTVL.